The 27 T cell receptor beta chains below all came from one sample that was sequenced in a study of monozygotic twins with inflammatory bowel disease. TCRdb re-called the 5' RACE reads, yielding one record per CDR3 amino acid sequence without DNA. This sample's table has 350,000 to 400,000 distinct CDR3 sequences. What was sequenced was blood. Receptor source: a human donor with ulcerative colitis or Crohn's disease, or a healthy co-twin of an affected twin (not recorded which).

The rearrangement joins TRBV11-1 to TRBJ2-4; TCRdb outputs TRBD2, but without DNA this stays unchecked. CDR3 length equals 18 residues. Germline assignment: CDR1 SGHAT and CDR2 FQDESV (reference sequence). CDR3 sequence: CASSLESVWAARGNIQYF.

The chain links TRBV20-1 to TRBJ2-7; without DNA, the TCRdb call of TRBD1 cannot be checked. Germline lookup yields CDR1 DFQATT and CDR2 SNEGSKA (reference sequence). The CDR3 is 13 amino acids. The CDR3 sequence is CSAFRDRGYEQYF.

The chain carries TRBV18 and TRBJ1-1; TCRdb picks TRBD1, but there is no DNA to check that call. The CDR3 extends over 15 amino acids. Germline lookup yields CDR1 KGHSH and CDR2 LQKENI. The CDR3 region is CASSPPIRGTLEAFF.

This chain joins TRBV29-1 and TRBJ1-1; TCRdb designates TRBD1, a call that cannot be tested without DNA. CDR1 and CDR2 (germline): SQVTM, ANQGSEA. This CDR3 contains 11 residues. CDR3: CSYPLGSKAFF.

The chain couples TRBV4-3 to TRBJ2-7; absent DNA, TCRdb's TRBD1 call cannot be checked. Germline-derived CDR1 and CDR2 are LGHNA and YSLEER. This CDR3 is 16 amino acids long. This CDR3 is CASSQDGYKGAYEQYF.

V is TRBV4-2 and J is TRBJ2-7; TCRdb calls TRBD1, which cannot be checked without DNA. The CDR3 contains 12 residues. Germline-derived CDR1 and CDR2 are LGHNA and YNFKEQ. The chain's CDR3 is CAGSPDRAEQYF.

V is TRBV9 and J is TRBJ2-2; TCRdb lists TRBD1, though no DNA is available to test this call. The CDR3 is 14 amino acids. Germline CDR1 and CDR2: SGDLS and YYNGEE. The CDR3 sequence is CASSDRGPTGELFF.

The rearrangement joins TRBV7-2 to TRBJ2-7; TCRdb selects TRBD1, and the lack of DNA leaves this call unchecked. The germline gives CDR1 SGHTA, CDR2 FQGNSA. This CDR3 is 12 amino acids long. CDR3 sequence: CASSSLGAEQYF.

The chain has TRBV15 and TRBJ2-1; TCRdb indicates TRBD1, and absent DNA this call remains unverified. Germline CDR1 LNHNV, CDR2 YYDKDF (reference sequence). The CDR3 is 15 amino acids. The CDR3 spells CATSRGQGRSDEQFF.

The V gene is TRBV3-1, the J gene TRBJ2-7; TCRdb outputs TRBD1, but without DNA this stays unchecked. This CDR3 is built from 13 residues. CDR1 and CDR2 from the germline V gene are LGHDT and YNNKEL (reference sequence). CDR3 residues: CASSQGQGLEQYF.

V gene TRBV18 combines with J gene TRBJ1-6; TCRdb outputs TRBD1, but without DNA this stays unchecked. The CDR3 is 16 amino acids. CDR1 and CDR2 from the germline V gene are KGHSH and LQKENI. CDR3 sequence: CASSPPGTGMVSPLHF. The full variable domain, with the rest looked up from reference TRBV18 and TRBJ1-6, is NAGVMQNPRHLVRRRGQEARLRCSPMKGHSHVYWYRQLPEEGLKFMVYLQKENIIDESGMPKERFSAEFPKEGPSILRIQQVVRGDSAAYFCASSPPGTGMVSPLHFGNGTRLTVT.

This rearrangement joins TRBV6-1 to TRBJ2-7; TCRdb designates TRBD2, a call that cannot be tested without DNA. The CDR3 totals 17 residues. Germline V CDR1 and CDR2: MNHNS, SASEGT. The CDR3 loop reads CASRRGFRGDSSYEQYF.

The chain is built from TRBV2 and TRBJ1-5. Germline loops: CDR1 SNHLY, CDR2 FYNNEI. This CDR3 region has 12 residues. The CDR3 sequence is CASSEARQPQHF.

This chain connects TRBV20-1 to TRBJ1-5; TCRdb lists TRBD1, though no DNA is available to test this call. This CDR3 comprises 16 residues. Per germline, CDR1 DFQATT and CDR2 SNEGSKA (reference sequence). The CDR3 sequence is CSARDVPGYSNQPQHF.

The chain uses TRBV30 and TRBJ2-2; TCRdb's assignment of TRBD2 cannot be checked, as there is no DNA. Germline CDR1 GTSNPN, CDR2 SVGIG (reference sequence). There are 12 residues in the CDR3. CDR3 protein: CAWGLDTGELFF.

The chain uses TRBV4-2 and TRBJ1-3. The CDR3 has 15 residues. Per germline, CDR1 LGHNA and CDR2 YNFKEQ. CDR3 sequence: CASSRQAGSGNTIYF.

The V call is TRBV24-1, the J call TRBJ2-7; TCRdb's D gene call, TRBD1, goes unchecked for lack of DNA. The CDR3 loop spans 13 amino acids. Looked up from germline, CDR1 is KGHDR and CDR2 is SFDVKD. The CDR3: CATRQDSSYEQYF.

The chain combines TRBV14 with TRBJ2-7. CDR1 is SGHDN and CDR2 is FVKESK in the germline V gene. The CDR3 spans 13 residues. CDR3 amino acids: CASSQVSWYEQYF.

V gene TRBV5-1 combines with J gene TRBJ2-5; as DNA is missing, the TRBD1 call by TCRdb cannot be tested. Germline CDR1 reads SGHRS; CDR2 reads YFSETQ. This CDR3 region has 15 residues. The CDR3 spells CASSRGTAIQETQYF.

The rearrangement links TRBV10-3 to TRBJ2-7; TCRdb reports TRBD1, a call that lacks DNA to check it against. Germline loops: CDR1 ENHRY, CDR2 SYGVKD. The CDR3 consists of 16 residues. CDR3 residues: CAISPGQGSLAYEQYF.

The chain is built from TRBV9 and TRBJ2-5. This CDR3 comprises 12 residues. Germline loops: CDR1 SGDLS, CDR2 YYNGEE. The CDR3: CASSAFQETQYF.

This chain joins TRBV9 and TRBJ2-1; TCRdb selects TRBD2, and the lack of DNA leaves this call unchecked. Germline V gene sequence: CDR1 SGDLS, CDR2 YYNGEE. CDR3 length equals 15 residues. CDR3 amino acids: CASSVIAGGPNEQFF.

V is TRBV7-9 and J is TRBJ1-6; TCRdb lists TRBD1, though no DNA is available to test this call. CDR3 size: 15 residues. Germline lookup yields CDR1 SEHNR and CDR2 FQNEAQ (reference sequence). CDR3 sequence reads: CASSLENRENSPLHF.

The chain combines TRBV6-2 or TRBV6-3 with TRBJ1-2; the TCRdb call, TRBD1, lacks DNA for checking. The CDR3 consists of 20 residues. In germline, CDR1 is MNHEY, CDR2 SVGEGT. This CDR3 is CASNRGSSYVSEVFGYGYTF.

The chain has TRBV7-2 and TRBJ1-5. The CDR3 is 14 residues long. The germline V gene encodes CDR1 SGHTA and CDR2 FQGNSA. The CDR3 here is CASSSANSNQPQHF.

The gene calls are TRBV20-1 and TRBJ2-2; TCRdb reports TRBD2, a call that lacks DNA to check it against. The CDR3 covers 17 residues. CDR1 DFQATT and CDR2 SNEGSKA come from the germline V gene (reference sequence). CDR3 amino acids: CSAREFLAGGPTGELFF.

The chain employs TRBV9 and TRBJ2-1; TCRdb names TRBD2, which stays unverified in the absence of DNA. The CDR3 is 16 residues long. The germline CDR1 and CDR2 sequences are SGDLS and YYNGEE. The CDR3 protein is CASSLVAGAEYNEQFF. The full variable domain, its missing parts supplied by reference TRBV9 and TRBJ2-1, is DSGVTQTPKHLITATGQRVTLRCSPRSGDLSVYWYQQSLDQGLQFLIQYYNGEERAKGNILERFSAQQFPDLHSELNLSSLELGDSALYFCASSLVAGAEYNEQFFGPGTRLTVL.